The present TCR beta chain was sequenced within a study of blood T cell repertoires in COVID-19. This table comes from immunoSEQ multiplex PCR, and its TCRdb copy is limited to in-frame clones, with some not included. The top ten clones hold about 14% of a sample with about 300,000 clones, roughly 85% of them seen once. The CDR3 sequence is 17 residues long. Germline CDR1 is SGHTS and CDR2 is YDEGEE. Between the trimmed V and J ends, which lost 7 bases and 3 bases, there was a span of 24 bases. The receptor comes from a human donor in a cohort sampled during active COVID-19. Sequencing was performed on peripheral blood. The chain has TRBV5-8 and TRBJ2-3, with a weak D call TRBD1 (6 bases). This chain's CDR3 is CASPTALSDSPTDTQYF. In DNA form, the CDR3 reads TGTGCCAGCCCCACCGCCCTCTCGGACAGCCCAACAGATACGCAGTATTTT.